This TCR beta chain is from a study of blood T cell repertoires in COVID-19. The overall study: COVID-19 samples collected from the United States, Italy and Spain covered acute and convalescent phases.

Trimming shortened V by 3 bases and J by 8 bases, and 19 bases separated the two germline ends. The CDR3 runs 16 residues. Germline V gene data show CDR1 as MDHEN and CDR2 as SYDVKM. Using immunoSEQ multiplex PCR, the repertoire was profiled, and TCRdb retains in-frame clones only, with some absent. The sample lists 200,000 or so clones; about 87% were seen once. Seattle cases were enrolled at active infection and followed longitudinally. The sequence came from a young man with COVID-19, enrolled during active disease. This chain uses TRBV28 with TRBJ1-4, with D perhaps matching TRBD1 (6 bases). Sequenced input: peripheral blood. The DNA for the CDR3 is TGTGCCAGCAGTTTTTCTCCGGGACACCGGACGGAAAAACTGTTTTTT. It is translated as CASSFSPGHRTEKLFF.